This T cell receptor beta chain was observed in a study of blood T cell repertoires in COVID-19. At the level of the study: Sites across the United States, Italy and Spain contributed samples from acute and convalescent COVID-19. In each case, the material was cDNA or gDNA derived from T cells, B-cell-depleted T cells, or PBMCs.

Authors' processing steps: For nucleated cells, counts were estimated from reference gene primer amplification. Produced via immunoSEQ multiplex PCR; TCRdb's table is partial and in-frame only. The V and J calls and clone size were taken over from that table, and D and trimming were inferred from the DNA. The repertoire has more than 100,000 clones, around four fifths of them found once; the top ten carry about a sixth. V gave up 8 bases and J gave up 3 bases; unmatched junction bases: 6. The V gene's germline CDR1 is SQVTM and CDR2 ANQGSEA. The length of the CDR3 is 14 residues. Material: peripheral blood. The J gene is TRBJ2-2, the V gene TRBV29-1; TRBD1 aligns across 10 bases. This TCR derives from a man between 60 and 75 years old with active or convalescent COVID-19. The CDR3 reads CSIPGQGYTGELFF. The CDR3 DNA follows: TGCAGCATCCCGGGACAGGGGTACACCGGGGAGCTGTTTTTT.